This T cell receptor (beta chain) was recovered during a study of metastatic and nonmetastatic thyroid tumors. At the level of the study: Across peripheral blood and tumor or nodule tissue samples taken from malignant and benign thyroid patients, the repertoires were compared with one another. Whole-study results and caveats: Benign nodules were reported to have significantly lower TCR beta diversity than malignant thyroid tumors, in blood and tumor.

Germline values: CDR1 DFQATT, CDR2 SNEGSKA (reference sequence). The CDR3 totals 15 residues. V lost 6 bases to trimming and J lost 2 bases; unmatched junction nucleotides: 8. Per the original methods: CDR3 was compared across clinicopathological groups, and the resulting differences were used to build a distant-metastasis classifier for papillary thyroid cancer. TCRdb called clones again from the PCR reads with MiXCR. The V and J calls, along with clone size, are taken from TCRdb and not from the paper's own processing. The sample shows about 5,500 clones, 37% of them seen only once. Every patient underwent thyroid surgery untreated. This clone was observed once. Its antigen is unidentified.

The rearrangement uses TRBV20-1 and TRBJ2-7, with TRBD1 matching over 12 bases. Sequenced sample: tumor tissue. The TCR comes from a male donor with papillary thyroid cancer or a benign thyroid nodule (not recorded which). Some clones in this sample may be carry-over from other donors' samples. The CDR3 bases are TGCAGTGCGCCTCCCGGGACAGGGGGCGCCTACGAGCAGTACTTC. As protein: CSAPPGTGGAYEQYF.